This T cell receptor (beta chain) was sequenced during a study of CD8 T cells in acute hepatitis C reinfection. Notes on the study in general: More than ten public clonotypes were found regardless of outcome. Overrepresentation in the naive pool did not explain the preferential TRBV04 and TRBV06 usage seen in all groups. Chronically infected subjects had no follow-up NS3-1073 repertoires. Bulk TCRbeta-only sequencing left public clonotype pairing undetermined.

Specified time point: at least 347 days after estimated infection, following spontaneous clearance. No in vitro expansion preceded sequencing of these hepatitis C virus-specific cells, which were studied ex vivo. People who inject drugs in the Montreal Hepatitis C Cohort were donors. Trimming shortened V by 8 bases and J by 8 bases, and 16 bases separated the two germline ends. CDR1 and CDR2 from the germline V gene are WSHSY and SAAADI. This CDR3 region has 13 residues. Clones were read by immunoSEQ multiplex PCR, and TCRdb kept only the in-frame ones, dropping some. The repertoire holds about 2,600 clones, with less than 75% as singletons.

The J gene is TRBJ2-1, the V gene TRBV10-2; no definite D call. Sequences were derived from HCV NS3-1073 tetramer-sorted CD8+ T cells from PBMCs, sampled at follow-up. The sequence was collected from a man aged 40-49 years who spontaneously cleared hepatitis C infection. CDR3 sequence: CASSKRIEDEQFF. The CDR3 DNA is TGCGCCAGCTCAAAAAGGATTGAGGATGAGCAGTTCTTC.